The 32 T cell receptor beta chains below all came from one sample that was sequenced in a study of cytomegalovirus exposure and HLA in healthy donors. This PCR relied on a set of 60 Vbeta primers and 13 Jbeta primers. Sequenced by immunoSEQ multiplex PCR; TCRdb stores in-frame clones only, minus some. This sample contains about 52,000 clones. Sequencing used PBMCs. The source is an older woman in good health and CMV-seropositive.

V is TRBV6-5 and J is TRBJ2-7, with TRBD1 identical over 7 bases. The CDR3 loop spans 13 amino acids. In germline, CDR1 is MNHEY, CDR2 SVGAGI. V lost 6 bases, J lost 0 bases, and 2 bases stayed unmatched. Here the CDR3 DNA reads TGTGCCAGCAGACGACAGGGCTCCTACGAGCAGTACTTC. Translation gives CASRRQGSYEQYF.

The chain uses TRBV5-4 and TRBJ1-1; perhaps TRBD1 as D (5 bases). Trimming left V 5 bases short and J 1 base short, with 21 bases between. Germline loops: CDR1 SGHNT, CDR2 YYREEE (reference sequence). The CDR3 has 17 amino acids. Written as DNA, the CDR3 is TGTGCCAGCAGGCGCGGACCTCGGGGGACCGAGAACACTGAAGCTTTCTTT. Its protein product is CASRRGPRGTENTEAFF. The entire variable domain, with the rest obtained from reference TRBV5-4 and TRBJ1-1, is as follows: ETGVTQSPTHLIKTRGQQVTLRCSSQSGHNTVSWYQQALGQGPQFIFQYYREEENGRGNFPPRFSGLQFPNYSSELNVNALELDDSALYLCASRRGPRGTENTEAFFGQGTRLTVV.

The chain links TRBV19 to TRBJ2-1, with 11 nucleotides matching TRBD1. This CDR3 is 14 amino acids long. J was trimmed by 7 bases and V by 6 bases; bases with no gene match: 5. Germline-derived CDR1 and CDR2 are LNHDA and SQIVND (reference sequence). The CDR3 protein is CASRPGQGVNEQFF. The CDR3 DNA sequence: TGTGCCAGTAGACCGGGACAGGGGGTGAATGAGCAGTTCTTC.

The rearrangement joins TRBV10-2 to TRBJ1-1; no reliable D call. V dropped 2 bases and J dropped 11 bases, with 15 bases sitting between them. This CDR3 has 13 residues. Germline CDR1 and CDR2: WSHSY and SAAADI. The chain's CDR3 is CASSEEAGGSAFF. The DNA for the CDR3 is TGCGCCAGCAGTGAGGAGGCCGGAGGGAGTGCTTTCTTT.

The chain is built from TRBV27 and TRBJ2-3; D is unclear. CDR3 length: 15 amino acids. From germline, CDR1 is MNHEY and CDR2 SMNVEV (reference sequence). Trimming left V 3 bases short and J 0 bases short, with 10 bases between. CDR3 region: CASSFLSVSTDTQYF. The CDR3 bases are TGTGCCAGCAGTTTTCTGTCTGTAAGCACAGATACGCAGTATTTT.

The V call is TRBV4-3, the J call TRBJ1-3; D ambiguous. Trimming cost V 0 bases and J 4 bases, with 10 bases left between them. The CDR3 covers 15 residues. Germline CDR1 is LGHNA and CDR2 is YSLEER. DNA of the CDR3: TGCGCCAGCAGCCAAGAACCGACGGAGGGAAACACCATATATTTT. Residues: CASSQEPTEGNTIYF.

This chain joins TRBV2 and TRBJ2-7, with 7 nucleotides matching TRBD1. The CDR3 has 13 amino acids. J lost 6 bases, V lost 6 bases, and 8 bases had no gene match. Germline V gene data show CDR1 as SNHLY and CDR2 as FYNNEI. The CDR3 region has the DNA TGTGCCAGCAGCGAGACAGGGCGGGCCGAGCAGTACTTC. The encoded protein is CASSETGRAEQYF.

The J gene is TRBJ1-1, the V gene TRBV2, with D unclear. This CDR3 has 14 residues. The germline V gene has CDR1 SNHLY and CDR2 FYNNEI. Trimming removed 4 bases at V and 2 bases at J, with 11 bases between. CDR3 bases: TGTGCCAGCAGTGTAACCGGACTTAACACTGAAGCTTTCTTT. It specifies CASSVTGLNTEAFF.

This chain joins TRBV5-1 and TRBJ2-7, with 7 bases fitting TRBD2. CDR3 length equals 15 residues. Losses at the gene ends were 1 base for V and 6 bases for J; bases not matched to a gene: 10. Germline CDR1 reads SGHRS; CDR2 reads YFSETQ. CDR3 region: CASSLSSGEAREQYF. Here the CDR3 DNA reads TGCGCCAGCAGCTTGAGCAGCGGGGAGGCCCGCGAGCAGTACTTC.

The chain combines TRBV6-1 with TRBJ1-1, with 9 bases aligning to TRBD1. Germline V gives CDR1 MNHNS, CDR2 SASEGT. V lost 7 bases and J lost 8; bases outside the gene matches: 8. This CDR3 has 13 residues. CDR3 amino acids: CASKDRGFGEAFF. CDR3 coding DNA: TGTGCCAGCAAGGACAGGGGATTTGGCGAAGCTTTCTTT.

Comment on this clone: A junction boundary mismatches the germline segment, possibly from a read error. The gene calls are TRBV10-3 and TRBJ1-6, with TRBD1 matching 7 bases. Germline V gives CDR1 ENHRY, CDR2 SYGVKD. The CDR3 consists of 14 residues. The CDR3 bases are TGTACCATCAGCGCACAGGGGCCCAATTCACCCCTCCACTTT. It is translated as CTISAQGPNSPLHF.

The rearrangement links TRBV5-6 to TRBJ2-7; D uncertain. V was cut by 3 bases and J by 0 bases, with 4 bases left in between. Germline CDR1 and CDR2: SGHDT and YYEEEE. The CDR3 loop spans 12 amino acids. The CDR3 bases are TGTGCCAGCAGCTCGAGCTCCTACGAGCAGTACTTC. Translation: CASSSSSYEQYF.

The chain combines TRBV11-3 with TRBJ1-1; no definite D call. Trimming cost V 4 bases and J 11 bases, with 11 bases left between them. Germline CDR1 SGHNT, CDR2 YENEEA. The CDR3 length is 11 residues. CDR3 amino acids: CASSSLGRAFF. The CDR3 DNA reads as TGTGCCAGCAGCTCTCTAGGTCGGGCTTTCTTT.

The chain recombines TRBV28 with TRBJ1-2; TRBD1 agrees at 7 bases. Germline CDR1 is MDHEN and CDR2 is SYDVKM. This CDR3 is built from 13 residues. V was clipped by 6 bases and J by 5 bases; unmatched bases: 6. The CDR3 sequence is CASRGPGQYGYTF. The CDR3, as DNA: TGTGCCAGCAGGGGACCGGGACAGTATGGCTACACCTTC.

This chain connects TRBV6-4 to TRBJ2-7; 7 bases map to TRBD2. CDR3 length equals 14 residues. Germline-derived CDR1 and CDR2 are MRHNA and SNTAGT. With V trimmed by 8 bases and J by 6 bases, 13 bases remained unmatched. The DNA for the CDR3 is TGTGCCAGCTCCCCCCTGGGGGAGGGAGGCGAGCAGTACTTC. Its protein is CASSPLGEGGEQYF.

The CDR3 DNA reads as TGTGCCAGCAGCAAGGGGACTGACACCGGGGAGCTGTTTTTT. Protein: CASSKGTDTGELFF. This chain links TRBV7-9 with TRBJ2-2, with a weak D call TRBD2 (6 bases). This CDR3 region has 14 residues. Per the germline V gene, CDR1 is SEHNR and CDR2 is FQNEAQ (reference sequence). V lost 5 bases and J 3 bases, leaving 10 bases between the germline ends.

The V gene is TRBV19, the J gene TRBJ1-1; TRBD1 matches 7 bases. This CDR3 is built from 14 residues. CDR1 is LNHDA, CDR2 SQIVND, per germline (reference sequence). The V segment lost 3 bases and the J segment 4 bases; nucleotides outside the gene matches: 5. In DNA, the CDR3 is TGTGCCAGTAGTATTCGGCAGGGGGGCACTGAAGCTTTCTTT. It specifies CASSIRQGGTEAFF.

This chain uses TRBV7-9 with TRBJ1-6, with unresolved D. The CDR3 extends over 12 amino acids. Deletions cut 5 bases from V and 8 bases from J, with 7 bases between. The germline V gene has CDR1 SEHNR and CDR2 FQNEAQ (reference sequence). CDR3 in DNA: TGTGCCAGCAGCCCCCCGGATTCACCCCTCCACTTT. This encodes CASSPPDSPLHF. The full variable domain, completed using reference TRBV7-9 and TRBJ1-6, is DTGVSQNPRHKITKRGQNVTFRCDPISEHNRLYWYRQTLGQGPEFLTYFQNEAQLEKSRLLSDRFSAERPKGSFSTLEIQRTEQGDSAMYLCASSPPDSPLHFGNGTRLTVT.

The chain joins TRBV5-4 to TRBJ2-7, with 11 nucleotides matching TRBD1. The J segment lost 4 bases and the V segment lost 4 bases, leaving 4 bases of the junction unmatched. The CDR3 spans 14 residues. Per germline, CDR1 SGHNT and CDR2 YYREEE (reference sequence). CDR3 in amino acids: CASSPRDRGYEQYF. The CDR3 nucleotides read TGTGCCAGCAGCCCCCGGGACAGGGGGTACGAGCAGTACTTC.

DNA of the CDR3: TGTGCCAGCTCACCAATAACAGGGGGTAGCACTGAAGCTTTCTTT. Protein product: CASSPITGGSTEAFF. This chain uses TRBV18 with TRBJ1-1; 8 positions match TRBD1. This CDR3 is 15 amino acids long. CDR1 is KGHSH, CDR2 LQKENI, per germline. V lost 2 bases to trimming and J lost 4 bases; unmatched junction nucleotides: 6.

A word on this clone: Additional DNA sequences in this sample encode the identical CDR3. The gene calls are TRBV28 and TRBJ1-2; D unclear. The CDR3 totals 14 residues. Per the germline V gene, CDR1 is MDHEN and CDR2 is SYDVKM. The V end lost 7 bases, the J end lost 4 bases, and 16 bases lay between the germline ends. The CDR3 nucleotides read TGTGCCAGCAATATTATCCAGGTCCCCTATGGCTACACCTTC. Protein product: CASNIIQVPYGYTF.

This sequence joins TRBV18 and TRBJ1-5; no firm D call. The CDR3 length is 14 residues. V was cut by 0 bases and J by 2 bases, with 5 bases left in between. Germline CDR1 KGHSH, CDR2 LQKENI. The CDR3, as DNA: TGTGCCAGCTCACCACCGGGCGGCAATCAGCCCCAGCATTTT. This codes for CASSPPGGNQPQHF.

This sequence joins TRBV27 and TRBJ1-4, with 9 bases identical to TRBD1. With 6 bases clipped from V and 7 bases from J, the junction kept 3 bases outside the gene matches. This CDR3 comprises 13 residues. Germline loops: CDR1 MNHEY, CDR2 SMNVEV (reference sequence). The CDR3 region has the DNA TGTGCCAGCAGGACAGGGGGAGGTGAAAAACTGTTTTTT. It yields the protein CASRTGGGEKLFF.

The CDR3 bases are TGTGCCAGCAGCCTTGAAGGAGCAGCTTTCTTT. Amino acids: CASSLEGAAFF. The chain carries TRBV14 and TRBJ1-1; D is uncertain. Per the germline V gene, CDR1 is SGHDN and CDR2 is FVKESK. The CDR3 is 11 amino acids. V was clipped by 4 bases and J by 10 bases, with 10 bases between them.

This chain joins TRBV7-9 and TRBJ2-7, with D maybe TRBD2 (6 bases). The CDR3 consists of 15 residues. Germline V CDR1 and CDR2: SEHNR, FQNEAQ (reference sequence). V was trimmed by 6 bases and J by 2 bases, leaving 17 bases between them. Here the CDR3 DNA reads TGTGCCAGCAGGGCGACCGGCGGGGACCCCTACGAGCAGTACTTC. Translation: CASRATGGDPYEQYF.

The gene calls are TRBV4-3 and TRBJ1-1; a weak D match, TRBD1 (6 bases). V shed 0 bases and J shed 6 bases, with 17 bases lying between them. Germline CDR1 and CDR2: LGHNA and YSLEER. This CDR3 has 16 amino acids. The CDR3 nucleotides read TGCGCCAGCAGCCAAGAAGGGGGGGTCCTCGGCCCTGAAGCTTTCTTT. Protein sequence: CASSQEGGVLGPEAFF.

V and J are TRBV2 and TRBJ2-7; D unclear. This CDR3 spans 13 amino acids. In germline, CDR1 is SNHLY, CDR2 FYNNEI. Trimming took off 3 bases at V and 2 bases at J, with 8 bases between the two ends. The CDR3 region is CASSDSVTYEQYF. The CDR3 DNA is TGTGCCAGCAGTGATTCGGTCACCTACGAGCAGTACTTC.

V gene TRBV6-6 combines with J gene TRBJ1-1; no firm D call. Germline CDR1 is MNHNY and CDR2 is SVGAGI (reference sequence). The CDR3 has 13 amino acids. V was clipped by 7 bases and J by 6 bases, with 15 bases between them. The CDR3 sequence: CASTSAGVSEAFF. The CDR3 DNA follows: TGTGCCAGCACCTCCGCCGGAGTCTCTGAAGCTTTCTTT.

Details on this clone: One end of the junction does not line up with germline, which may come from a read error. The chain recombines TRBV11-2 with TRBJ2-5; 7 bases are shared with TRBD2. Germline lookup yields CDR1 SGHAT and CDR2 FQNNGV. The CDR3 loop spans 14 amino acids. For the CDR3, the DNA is TGTGCCAGCAGCGGGGGGGGAGTTCAAGAGAACCAGTACTTC. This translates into CASSGGGVQENQYF.

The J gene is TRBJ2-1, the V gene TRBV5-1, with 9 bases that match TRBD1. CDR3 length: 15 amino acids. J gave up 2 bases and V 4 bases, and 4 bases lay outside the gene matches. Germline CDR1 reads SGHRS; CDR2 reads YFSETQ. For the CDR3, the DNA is TGCGCCAGCAGCCCGGACAGGGGAGCCTACAATGAGCAGTTCTTC. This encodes CASSPDRGAYNEQFF.

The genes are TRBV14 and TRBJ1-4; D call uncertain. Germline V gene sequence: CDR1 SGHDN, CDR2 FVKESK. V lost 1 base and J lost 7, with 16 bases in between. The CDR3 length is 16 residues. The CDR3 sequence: CASSQAHGRKTEKLFF. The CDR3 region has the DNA TGTGCCAGCAGCCAAGCCCACGGGAGGAAAACTGAAAAACTGTTTTTT. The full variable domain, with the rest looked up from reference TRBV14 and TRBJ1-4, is EAGVTQFPSHSVIEKGQTVTLRCDPISGHDNLYWYRRVMGKEIKFLLHFVKESKQDESGMPNNRFLAERTGGTYSTLKVQPAELEDSGVYFCASSQAHGRKTEKLFFGSGTQLSVL.

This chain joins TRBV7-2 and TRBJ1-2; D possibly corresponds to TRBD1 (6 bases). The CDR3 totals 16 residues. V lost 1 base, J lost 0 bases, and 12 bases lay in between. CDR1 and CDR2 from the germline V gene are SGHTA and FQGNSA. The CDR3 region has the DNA TGTGCCAGCAGCTTAGAGGGAGGGGGAACTAACTATGGCTACACCTTC. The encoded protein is CASSLEGGGTNYGYTF.